This TCR beta chain derives from a study of cytomegalovirus exposure and HLA in healthy donors. Germline V gives CDR1 LGHNA, CDR2 YSLEER. V shed 4 bases and J shed 6 bases, with 13 bases lying between them. The CDR3 loop spans 13 amino acids. The study ran its PCR with 60 Vbeta and 13 Jbeta primers. The assay was immunoSEQ multiplex PCR, and TCRdb's table has in-frame clones only and misses some. The sample holds 150,000 to 180,000 clones, around 79% seen once. This sequence was found in a man aged 30 to 45 in good health and CMV-seropositive. This chain joins TRBV4-3 and TRBJ2-7; D unclear. The sample taken for sequencing was PBMCs. This CDR3 reads CASSRATGSEQYF. CDR3 DNA sequence: TGCGCCAGCAGCCGAGCGACGGGTTCCGAGCAGTACTTC.